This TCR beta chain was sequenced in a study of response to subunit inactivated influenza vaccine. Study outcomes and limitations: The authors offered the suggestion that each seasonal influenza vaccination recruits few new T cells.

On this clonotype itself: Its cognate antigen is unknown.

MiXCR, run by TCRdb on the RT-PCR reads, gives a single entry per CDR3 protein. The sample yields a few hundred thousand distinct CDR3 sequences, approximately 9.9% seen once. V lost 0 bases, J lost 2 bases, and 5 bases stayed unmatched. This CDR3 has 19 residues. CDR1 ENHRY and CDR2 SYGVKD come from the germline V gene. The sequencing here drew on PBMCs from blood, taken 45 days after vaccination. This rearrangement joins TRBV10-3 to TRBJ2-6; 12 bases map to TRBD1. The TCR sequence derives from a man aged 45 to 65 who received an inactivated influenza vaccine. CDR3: CAISESWGTGGAGANVLTF. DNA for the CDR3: TGTGCCATCAGTGAGTCGTGGGGGACAGGGGGCGCTGGGGCCAACGTCCTGACTTTC.